This TCR beta chain came from a study of graft-versus-host responses after intestinal transplantation. The overall study: Transplant recipients had multivisceral, liver-intestinal, or isolated intestinal grafts. Each recipient received anti-thymocyte globulin induction, then tacrolimus and steroids for roughly 3 years. Overall study findings and caveats: Recipient bone marrow held GvH clones, some seen earlier in ileum or blood. Peak circulating GvH clone levels were associated with early post-transplant HvG declines.

This table comes from immunoSEQ multiplex PCR, and its TCRdb copy is limited to in-frame clones, with some not included. The sample gives around 97,000 clones, roughly 91% of which show up once; more than 0.15% is in the top ten. As regards this clone: The target antigen is unknown.

The specimen comprised unstimulated CD4+ T cells sorted from spleen or lymph node cells, sampled before transplant. This receptor was identified in a human donor who was the organ donor for an intestinal transplant.

The CDR3 is CSVGPGAYYGYTF. The CDR3 DNA reads TGCAGCGTTGGTCCAGGGGCCTACTATGGCTACACCTTC. V gene TRBV29-1 combines with J gene TRBJ1-2; maybe TRBD1 (6 bases). V was pared by 4 bases and J by 3 bases, with 12 bases between. The CDR3 has 13 residues. Germline loops: CDR1 SQVTM, CDR2 ANQGSEA. The variable domain in full, with the rest retrieved from reference TRBV29-1 and TRBJ1-2, is SAVISQKPSRDICQRGTSLTIQCQVDSQVTMMFWYRQQPGQSLTLIATANQGSEATYESGFVIDKFPISRPNLTFSTLTVSNMSPEDSSIYLCSVGPGAYYGYTFGSGTRLTVV.